This T cell receptor (beta chain) emerged from a study of a mutant IDH1 vaccine in newly diagnosed glioma. Background on the study: The treated population exhibited a male proportion of about 60%, a female proportion of roughly 38%, and a mean age of approximately 41 years. Those enrolled had earlier been treated with radiotherapy, temozolomide, or both, mostly both.

Germline CDR1 reads SEHNR; CDR2 reads FQNEAQ (reference sequence). This CDR3 contains 15 residues. The V end was cut by 1 base, the J end by 6 bases, with 16 bases between. The repertoire was sequenced with immunoSEQ multiplex PCR; TCRdb's copy has only in-frame clones and lacks some. The data show about 35,000 clones, with over 70% seen just once and about 16% held by the top ten. Of note for this clone: Antigen specificity is unknown.

The time point: week 11, during vaccination. Topical imiquimod accompanied each vaccine dose, which consisted of 300 ug of mutant IDH1 20-mer peptide. Overall study findings and caveats: Pseudoprogression appears to have had no connection to changes in top peripheral T cell clonotypes.

The receptor was derived from a woman aged 25 to 39 with glioma. Some clones in this sample may be carry-over from other donors' samples. The genes are TRBV7-9 and TRBJ2-7; D gene ambiguous. Sequencing was performed on peripheral blood mononuclear cells (PBMCs), taken from a glioma patient whose treatment included an IDH1 peptide vaccine. The CDR3 bases are TGTGCCAGCAGCTTAGGGAGAACCTTGGCTGGCGAGCAGTACTTC. Translation: CASSLGRTLAGEQYF.